This T cell receptor (beta chain) was identified during a study of T cells after yellow fever vaccination. Study-level findings and limits: FACS-sorted repertoires might harbor abundant contaminating clonotypes from the bulk population.

5'RACE template switching produced TCR cDNA carrying a universal primer site and UMIs. MiXCR, applied by TCRdb to the 5' RACE reads, yields one record per CDR3 protein. The sample yields 150,000 or so distinct CDR3 sequences, under 7% seen once. Germline V gives CDR1 DFQATT, CDR2 SNEGSKA (reference sequence). Trimming removed 2 bases from V and 7 bases from J; junction bases left unmatched: 12. This CDR3 is 16 amino acids long. This clonotype was seen at least ten times. Its cognate antigen is unknown. The starting material was CD4+ T cells sorted from PBMCs, obtained 10 days after the yellow fever booster vaccination. The V call is TRBV20-1, the J call TRBJ2-1, with 9 positions matching TRBD1. This TCR derives from a young man who received the YFV17D yellow fever vaccine. Here the CDR3 reads CSARFLDRGRGNEQFF. CDR3 nucleotides: TGCAGTGCTAGATTTCTGGACAGGGGAAGGGGAAATGAGCAGTTCTTC.